This TCR gamma chain was recorded in a study of gamma delta lymphoproliferative disorders and STAT genes. TCRdb reanalyzed the multiplex PCR reads using CATT. The top ten hold 83% of the sample, which has around 2,300 gamma-chain clones, about 12% seen once. Germline V lookup: CDR1 GITISATS, CDR2 ISYDGTV (reference sequence). CDR3 length: 12 amino acids. V shed 0 bases and J 7 bases; nucleotides not matched to a gene: 3. Sequencing used genomic DNA taken from PBMCs of patients and controls. This clone was seen many times. The source is a human donor with gamma-delta T-cell large granular lymphocyte leukemia. Material: blood. The rearrangement joins TRGV9 to TRGJ1 or TRGJ2. The J gene is not listed in TCRdb, so it was assigned here from a DNA match to germline. The DNA of the CDR3 is TGTGCCTTGTGGGAGGTGAGATATAAGAAACTCTTT. This translates into CALWEVRYKKLF.